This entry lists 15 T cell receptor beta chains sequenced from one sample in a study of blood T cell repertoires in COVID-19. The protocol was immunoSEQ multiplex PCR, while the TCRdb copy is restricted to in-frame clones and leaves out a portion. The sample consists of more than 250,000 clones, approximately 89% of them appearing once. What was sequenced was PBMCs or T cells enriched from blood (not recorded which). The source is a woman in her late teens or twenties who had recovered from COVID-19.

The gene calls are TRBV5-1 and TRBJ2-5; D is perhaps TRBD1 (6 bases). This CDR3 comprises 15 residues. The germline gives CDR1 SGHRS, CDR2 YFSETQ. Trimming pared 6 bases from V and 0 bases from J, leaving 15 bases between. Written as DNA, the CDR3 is TGCGCCAGCACCGCCAATACAGGGAACCAAGAGACCCAGTACTTC. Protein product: CASTANTGNQETQYF.

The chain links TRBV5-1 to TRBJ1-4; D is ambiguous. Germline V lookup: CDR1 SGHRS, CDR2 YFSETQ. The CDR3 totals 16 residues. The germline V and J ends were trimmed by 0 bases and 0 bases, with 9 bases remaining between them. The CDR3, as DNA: TGCGCCAGCAGCTTGGTTGGTAACTCAACTAATGAAAAACTGTTTTTT. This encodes CASSLVGNSTNEKLFF.

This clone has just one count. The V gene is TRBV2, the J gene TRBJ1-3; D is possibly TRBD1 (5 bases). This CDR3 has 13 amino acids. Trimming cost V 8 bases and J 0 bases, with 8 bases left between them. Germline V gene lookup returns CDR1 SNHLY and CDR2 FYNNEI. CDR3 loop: CASLQDSGNTIYF. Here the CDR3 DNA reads TGTGCCAGCTTACAGGACTCTGGAAACACCATATATTTT.

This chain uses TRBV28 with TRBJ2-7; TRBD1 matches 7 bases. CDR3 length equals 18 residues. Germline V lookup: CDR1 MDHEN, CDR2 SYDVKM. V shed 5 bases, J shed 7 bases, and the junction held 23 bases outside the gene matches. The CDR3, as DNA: TGTGCCAGCAGTCGACATGGGACCCGACAGGGTCCCGATGGGGAGCAGTACTTC. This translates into CASSRHGTRQGPDGEQYF.

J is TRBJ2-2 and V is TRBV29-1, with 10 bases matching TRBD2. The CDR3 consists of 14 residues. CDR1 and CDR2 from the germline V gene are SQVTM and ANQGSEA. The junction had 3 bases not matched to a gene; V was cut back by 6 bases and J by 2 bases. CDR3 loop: CSVVAGGNTGELFF. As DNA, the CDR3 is TGCAGCGTCGTAGCGGGGGGTAACACCGGGGAGCTGTTTTTT.

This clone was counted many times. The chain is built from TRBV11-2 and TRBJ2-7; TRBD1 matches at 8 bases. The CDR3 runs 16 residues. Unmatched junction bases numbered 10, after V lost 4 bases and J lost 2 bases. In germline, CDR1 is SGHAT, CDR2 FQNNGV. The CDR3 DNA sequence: TGTGCCAGCAGCTCCCCCGGGACAGGACGAACCTACGAGCAGTACTTC. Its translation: CASSSPGTGRTYEQYF. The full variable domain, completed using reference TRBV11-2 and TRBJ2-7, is EAGVAQSPRYKIIEKRQSVAFWCNPISGHATLYWYQQILGQGPKLLIQFQNNGVVDDSQLPKDRFSAERLKGVDSTLKIQPAKLEDSAVYLCASSSPGTGRTYEQYFGPGTRLTVT.

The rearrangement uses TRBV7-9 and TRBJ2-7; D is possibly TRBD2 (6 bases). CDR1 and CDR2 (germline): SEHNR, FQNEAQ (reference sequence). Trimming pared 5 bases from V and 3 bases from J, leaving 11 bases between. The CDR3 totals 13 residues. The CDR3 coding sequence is TGTGCCAGCAGCCAGGTAGCGGACTACGAGCAGTACTTC. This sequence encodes CASSQVADYEQYF.

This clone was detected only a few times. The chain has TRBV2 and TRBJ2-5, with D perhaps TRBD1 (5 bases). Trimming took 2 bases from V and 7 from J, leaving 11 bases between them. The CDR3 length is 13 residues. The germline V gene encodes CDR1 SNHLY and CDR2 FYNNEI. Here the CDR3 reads CASSESGQGTQYF. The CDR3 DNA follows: TGTGCCAGCAGTGAATCGGGCCAGGGGACCCAGTACTTC.

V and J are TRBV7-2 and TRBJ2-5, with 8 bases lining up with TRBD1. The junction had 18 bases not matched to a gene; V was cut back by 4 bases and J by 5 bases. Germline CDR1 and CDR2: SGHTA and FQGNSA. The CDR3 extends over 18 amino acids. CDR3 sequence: CASSWPTGAFRASETQYF. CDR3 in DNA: TGTGCCAGCAGCTGGCCGACAGGGGCCTTCCGGGCGTCGGAGACCCAGTACTTC.

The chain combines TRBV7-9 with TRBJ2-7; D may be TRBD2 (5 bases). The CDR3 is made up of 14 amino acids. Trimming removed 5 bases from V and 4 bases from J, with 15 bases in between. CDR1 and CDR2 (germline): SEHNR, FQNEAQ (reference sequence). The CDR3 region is CASSPQREWYEQYF. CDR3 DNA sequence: TGTGCCAGCAGCCCCCAGAGGGAGTGGTACGAGCAGTACTTC.

The CDR3 here is CASSRQGGTGELFF. The CDR3 bases are TGTGCCAGCAGTCGACAGGGGGGCACCGGGGAGCTGTTTTTT. V is TRBV27 and J is TRBJ2-2, with 9 nucleotides matching TRBD1. The CDR3 has 14 residues. Germline V gives CDR1 MNHEY, CDR2 SMNVEV (reference sequence). Trimming at V came to 5 bases and at J to 4 bases, leaving 2 bases not matched to a gene.

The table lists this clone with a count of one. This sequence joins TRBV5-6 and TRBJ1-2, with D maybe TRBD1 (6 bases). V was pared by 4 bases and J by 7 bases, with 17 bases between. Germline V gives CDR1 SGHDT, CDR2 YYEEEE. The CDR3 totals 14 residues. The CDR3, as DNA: TGTGCCAGCAGCACGCAATATACAGGGTCTGGCTACACCTTC. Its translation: CASSTQYTGSGYTF.

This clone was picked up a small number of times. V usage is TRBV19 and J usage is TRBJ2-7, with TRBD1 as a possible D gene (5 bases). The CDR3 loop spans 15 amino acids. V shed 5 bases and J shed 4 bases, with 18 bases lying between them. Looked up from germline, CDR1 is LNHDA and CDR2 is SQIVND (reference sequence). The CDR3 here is CASSLLLGAGYEQYF. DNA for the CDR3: TGTGCCAGTAGTCTCCTCCTTGGGGCTGGTTACGAGCAGTACTTC.

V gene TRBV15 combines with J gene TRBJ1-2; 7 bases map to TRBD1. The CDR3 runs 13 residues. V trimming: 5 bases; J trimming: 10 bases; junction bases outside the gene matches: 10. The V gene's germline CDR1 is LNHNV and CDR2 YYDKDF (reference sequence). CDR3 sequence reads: CATSLDRVGLYTF. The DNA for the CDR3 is TGTGCCACCAGCCTAGACAGGGTCGGACTCTACACCTTC.

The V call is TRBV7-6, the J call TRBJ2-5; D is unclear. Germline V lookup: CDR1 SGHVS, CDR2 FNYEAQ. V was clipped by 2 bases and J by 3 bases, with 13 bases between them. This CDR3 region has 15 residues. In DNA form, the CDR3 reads TGTGCCAGCAGCTTATTGATCTGGAGTGAAGAGACCCAGTACTTC. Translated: CASSLLIWSEETQYF.